This T cell receptor (beta chain) was identified in a study of blood T cell repertoires in COVID-19 (dated by TCRdb to about 2020). With regard to the full study: Samples from collaborators originated in the United States, Italy and Spain and spanned both the acute and convalescent phases of COVID-19. The material from the prospective study consisted of cDNA or gDNA derived from T cells, B-cell-depleted T cells, or PBMCs. Deeply sampled blood TCRbeta repertoires from subjects exposed to, actively infected with, or recovered from COVID-19 were included in the dataset. The repertoires were released in a freely available public database intended as a resource for research on the immune response to SARS-CoV-2. The samples were drawn from two sources: the first 160 participants of the ongoing ImmuneRACE study, and 1,000 to 1,500 subjects contributed by 6 global collaborators. Nearly every sample came with metadata listing a de-identified subject ID, COVID-19 status, age in years and sex. Where available, HLA class I and class II types were taken from metadata supplied by the sample provider and were not determined by assay-based typing. The full study reports these points: How much clinical and demographic metadata was included differed by source and by participant, and the metadata was provided uncurated.

Another Seattle source contributed samples from volunteer blood donors who had recovered from COVID-19. Whole blood was collected in K2EDTA tubes by collaborating institutions according to the institutions' own protocols. For TCRbeta analysis, collaborator samples were shipped as frozen whole blood, as isolated PBMCs, or as DNA extracted from either sample type. TCRbeta CDR3 regions were amplified from genomic DNA by means of the immunoSEQ Assay, a bias-controlled multiplex PCR. In the authors' own workflow: The number of nucleated cells in each sample was estimated by amplification of reference gene primers within the assay. Sequence reads were collapsed and filtered to measure the absolute abundance of every unique TCRbeta CDR3 rearrangement. For each sample, productive Simpson clonality was calculated as the square root of Simpson's diversity index across productive rearrangements. Imported from immuneACCESS, the table was reduced by TCRdb to in-frame sequences with V and J called. These copies leave out some clones; in studies compared against another copy, an unresolved V gene accounts for under half, and the cause of the remainder is not known. That table gives V, J and clone size, and the DNA gave D and trimming. Here the sample has roughly 160,000 clones; about nine tenths occur a single time. The ten largest clones represent roughly 3.9% of the sample.

From its cysteine to its phenylalanine, the CDR3 spans 16 amino acids. CDR3 DNA is the only sequence kept; it has 48 bases, read in frame from the first base. The germline V gene (reference sequence) provides CDR1 LNHDA and CDR2 SQIVND. The junction carries 21 bases between V and J, which are trimmed by 7 bases and 3 bases respectively. In this sample, this clone turned up a few times. Its recognized antigen is unknown. No much larger clone is present one base from it, and per-base qualities are unavailable. The sequence links TRBV19 to TRBJ1-1, with the D gene uncertain. This clonotype originated in an older woman who had recovered from COVID-19. The material sequenced was peripheral blood. Here the CDR3 is given as CASNSFTRGYDTEAFF. The DNA is TGTGCCAGTAATAGTTTCACCCGCGGTTACGACACTGAAGCTTTCTTT.